This T cell receptor (beta chain) was identified in a study of T-cell memory formation after mild COVID-19. Overall study context: For the most part, TCR clusters were specific to one donor. General study results and limits: The study found balanced CD4/CD8 in clones contracting day 15 to 85 and a CD4+ lean in later expanders. Detection of some responders pre-infection suggested pre-existing cross-reactive memory T cells participated.

V dropped 3 bases and J dropped 3; count of bases not matched to a gene: 6. The CDR3 sequence is 16 residues long. Germline values: CDR1 SGDLS, CDR2 YYNGEE. Amplification by 5'RACE using constant-segment primers produced TCR alpha and TCR beta cDNA libraries that carried sample barcodes and UMIs. A single record per CDR3 protein comes from TCRdb applying MiXCR to the 5' RACE reads. The data hold roughly 150,000 distinct CDR3 sequences, with almost 25% observed a single time. As regards this clonotype: The target antigen is unknown.

The specimen was PBMCs or a T cell subset sorted from them (not recorded which). The V and J genes are TRBV9 and TRBJ2-1; 10 nucleotides match TRBD2. The source is an adult woman who had mild COVID-19 (a few samples of this study predate the infection). Cell type and time point are not known. The CDR3 is CASSDLPSGSYNEQFF. Here the CDR3 DNA reads TGTGCCAGCAGCGACCTCCCTAGCGGGAGCTACAATGAGCAGTTCTTC.